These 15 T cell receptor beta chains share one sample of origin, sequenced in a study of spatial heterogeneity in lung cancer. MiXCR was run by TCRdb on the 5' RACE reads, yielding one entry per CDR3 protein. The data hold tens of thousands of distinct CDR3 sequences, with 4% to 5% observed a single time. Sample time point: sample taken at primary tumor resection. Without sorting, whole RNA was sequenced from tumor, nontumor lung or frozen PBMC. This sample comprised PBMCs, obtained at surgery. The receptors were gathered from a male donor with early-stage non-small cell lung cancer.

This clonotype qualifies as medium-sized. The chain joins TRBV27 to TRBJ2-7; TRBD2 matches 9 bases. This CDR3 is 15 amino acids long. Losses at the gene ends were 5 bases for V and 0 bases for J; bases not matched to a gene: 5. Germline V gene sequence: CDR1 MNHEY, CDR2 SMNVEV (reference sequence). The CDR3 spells CASSHIAGVSYEQYF. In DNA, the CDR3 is TGTGCCAGCAGTCACATAGCGGGAGTCTCCTACGAGCAGTACTTC.

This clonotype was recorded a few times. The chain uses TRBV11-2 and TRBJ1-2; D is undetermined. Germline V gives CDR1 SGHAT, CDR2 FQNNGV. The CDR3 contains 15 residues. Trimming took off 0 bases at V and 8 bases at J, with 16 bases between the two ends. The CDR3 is CASSLDSFSLSGYTF. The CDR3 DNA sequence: TGTGCCAGCAGCTTAGACTCCTTCTCCCTGAGCGGCTACACCTTC.

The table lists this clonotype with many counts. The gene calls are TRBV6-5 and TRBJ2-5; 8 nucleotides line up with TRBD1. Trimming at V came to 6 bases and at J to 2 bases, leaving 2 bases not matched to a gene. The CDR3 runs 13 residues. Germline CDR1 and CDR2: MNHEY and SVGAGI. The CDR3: CASRYRGQETQYF. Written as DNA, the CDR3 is TGTGCCAGCAGGTACAGGGGGCAAGAGACCCAGTACTTC.

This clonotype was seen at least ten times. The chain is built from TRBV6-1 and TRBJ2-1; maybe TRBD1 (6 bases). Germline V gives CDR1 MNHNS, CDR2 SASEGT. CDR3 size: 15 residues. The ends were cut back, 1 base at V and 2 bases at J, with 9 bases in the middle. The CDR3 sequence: CASSEDQGPYNEQFF. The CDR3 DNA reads TGTGCCAGCAGTGAAGATCAGGGGCCCTACAATGAGCAGTTCTTC.

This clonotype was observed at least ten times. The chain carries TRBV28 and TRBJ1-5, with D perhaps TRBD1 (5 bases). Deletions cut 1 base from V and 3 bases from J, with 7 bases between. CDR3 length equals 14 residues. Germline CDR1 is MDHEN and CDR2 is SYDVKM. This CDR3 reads CASSLLGPNQPQHF. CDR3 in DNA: TGTGCCAGCAGTTTATTGGGACCCAATCAGCCCCAGCATTTT.

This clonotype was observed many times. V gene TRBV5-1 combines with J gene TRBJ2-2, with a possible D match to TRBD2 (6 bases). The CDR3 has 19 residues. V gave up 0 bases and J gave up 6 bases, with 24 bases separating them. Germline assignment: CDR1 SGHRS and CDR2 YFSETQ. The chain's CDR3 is CASSLDFRPGLPGSGELFF. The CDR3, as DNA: TGCGCCAGCAGCTTGGATTTTCGGCCGGGACTTCCTGGGTCCGGGGAGCTGTTTTTT.

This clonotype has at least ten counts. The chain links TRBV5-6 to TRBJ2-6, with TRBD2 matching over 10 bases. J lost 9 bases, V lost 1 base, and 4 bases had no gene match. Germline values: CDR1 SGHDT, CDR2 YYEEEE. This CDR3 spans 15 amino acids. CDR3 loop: CASSLRTSGGNVLTF. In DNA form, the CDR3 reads TGTGCCAGCAGCTTGAGGACTAGCGGTGGCAACGTCCTGACTTTC.

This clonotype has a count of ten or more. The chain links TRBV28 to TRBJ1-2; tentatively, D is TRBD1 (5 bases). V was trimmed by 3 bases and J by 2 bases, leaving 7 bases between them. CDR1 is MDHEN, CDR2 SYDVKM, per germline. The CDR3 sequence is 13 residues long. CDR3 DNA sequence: TGTGCCAGCAGTTTCGACAGAAACTATGGCTACACCTTC. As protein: CASSFDRNYGYTF.

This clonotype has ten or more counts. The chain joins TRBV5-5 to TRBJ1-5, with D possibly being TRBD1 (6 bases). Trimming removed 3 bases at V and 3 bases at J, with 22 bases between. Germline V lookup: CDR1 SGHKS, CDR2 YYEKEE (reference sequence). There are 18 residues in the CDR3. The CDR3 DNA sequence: TGTGCCAGCAGCTCTCCTTATACGACAGGATCGTTCAATCAGCCCCAGCATTTT. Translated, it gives CASSSPYTTGSFNQPQHF.

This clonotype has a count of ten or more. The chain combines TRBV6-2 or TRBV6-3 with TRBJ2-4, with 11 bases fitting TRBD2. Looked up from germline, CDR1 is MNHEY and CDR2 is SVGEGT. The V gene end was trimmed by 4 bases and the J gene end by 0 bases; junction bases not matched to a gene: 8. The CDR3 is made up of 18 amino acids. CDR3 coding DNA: TGTGCCAGCAGTTTCGGGCTAGCGGGGGGAATAGCCAAAAACATTCAGTACTTC. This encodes CASSFGLAGGIAKNIQYF.

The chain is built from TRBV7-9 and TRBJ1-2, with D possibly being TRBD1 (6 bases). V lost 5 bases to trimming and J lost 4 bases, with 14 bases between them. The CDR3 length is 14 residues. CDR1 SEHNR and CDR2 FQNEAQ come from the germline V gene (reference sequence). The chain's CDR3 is CASSPIDRTYGYTF. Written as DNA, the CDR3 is TGTGCCAGCAGCCCCATAGACAGGACCTATGGCTACACCTTC.

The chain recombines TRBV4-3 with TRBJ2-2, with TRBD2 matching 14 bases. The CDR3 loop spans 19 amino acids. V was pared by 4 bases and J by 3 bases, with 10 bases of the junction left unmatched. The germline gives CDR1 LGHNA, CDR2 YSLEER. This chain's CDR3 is CASSPGTSGRWVDTGELFF. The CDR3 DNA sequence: TGCGCCAGCAGCCCGGGGACTAGCGGGAGATGGGTGGACACCGGGGAGCTGTTTTTT.

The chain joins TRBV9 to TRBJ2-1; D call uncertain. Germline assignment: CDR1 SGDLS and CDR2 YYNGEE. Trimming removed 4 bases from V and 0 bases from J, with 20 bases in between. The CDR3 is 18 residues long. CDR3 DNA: TGTGCCAGCAGCCCGAGAGGATCAGCGTTCAACTCCTACAATGAGCAGTTCTTC. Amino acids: CASSPRGSAFNSYNEQFF.

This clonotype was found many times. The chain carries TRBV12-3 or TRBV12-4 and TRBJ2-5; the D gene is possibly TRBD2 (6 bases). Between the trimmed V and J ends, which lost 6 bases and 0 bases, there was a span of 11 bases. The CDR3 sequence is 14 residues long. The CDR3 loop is CASRPGLHQETQYF. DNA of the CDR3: TGTGCCAGCAGGCCGGGACTCCACCAAGAGACCCAGTACTTC.

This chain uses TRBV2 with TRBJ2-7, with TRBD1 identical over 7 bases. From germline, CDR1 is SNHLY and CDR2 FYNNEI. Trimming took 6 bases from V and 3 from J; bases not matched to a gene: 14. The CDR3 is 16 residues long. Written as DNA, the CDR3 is TGTGCCAGCAGGGAATTACAGGGGAGTCGCATCTACGAGCAGTACTTC. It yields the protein CASRELQGSRIYEQYF.